This TCR beta chain appears in the sequencing data of a study of shared clonotypes between healthy human individuals. Deep-level assay runs were performed. Template for every sorted-subset replicate PCR totaled about 0.2 ug DNA, some 30,000 T cell genomes. The assay was immunoSEQ multiplex PCR, and TCRdb's table has in-frame clones only and misses some. This table holds more than 150,000 clones, about 68% found once. The CDR3 spans 13 residues. Germline assignment: CDR1 SSHAT and CDR2 FNYEAQ (reference sequence). Comment on this clone: Its specificity is not known. At one of its ends the junction is not consistent with the germline gene, which may arise from a read error. The sample contains more than one DNA sequence encoding this CDR3.

Study findings and constraints: Clonotypes which were not shared had lower generation probabilities than clonotypes that all four donors shared.

Negatively enriched CD4+ T cells were divided by CD45RA into naive and memory. The gene calls are TRBV7-7 and TRBJ2-5, with D possibly matching TRBD2 (5 bases). The sequence was collected from a young man in good health. Input material: memory CD4+ T cells sorted from blood. Subset given: CD45RA-negative fraction. The CDR3 coding sequence is TGTGCTAGCAGCTTGGACTCCCAAGAGACCCAGTACTTC. Translated: CASSLDSQETQYF.